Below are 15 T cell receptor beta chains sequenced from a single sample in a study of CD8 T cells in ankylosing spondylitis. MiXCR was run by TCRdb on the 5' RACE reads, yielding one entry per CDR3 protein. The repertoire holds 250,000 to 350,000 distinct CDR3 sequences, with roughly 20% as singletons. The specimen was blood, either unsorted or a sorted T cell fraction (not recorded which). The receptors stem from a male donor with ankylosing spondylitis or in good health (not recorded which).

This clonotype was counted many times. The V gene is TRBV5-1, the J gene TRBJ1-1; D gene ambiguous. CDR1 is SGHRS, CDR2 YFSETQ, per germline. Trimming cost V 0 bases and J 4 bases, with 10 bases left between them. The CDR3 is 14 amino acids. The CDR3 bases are TGCGCCAGCAGCTTGGAGGGAGGAAGCACTGAAGCTTTCTTT. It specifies CASSLEGGSTEAFF.

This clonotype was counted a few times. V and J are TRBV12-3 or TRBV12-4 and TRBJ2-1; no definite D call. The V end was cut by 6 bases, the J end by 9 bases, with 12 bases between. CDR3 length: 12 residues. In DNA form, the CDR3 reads TGTGCCAGCAGGCGGACCTCTAGTGAGCAGTTCTTC. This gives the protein CASRRTSSEQFF.

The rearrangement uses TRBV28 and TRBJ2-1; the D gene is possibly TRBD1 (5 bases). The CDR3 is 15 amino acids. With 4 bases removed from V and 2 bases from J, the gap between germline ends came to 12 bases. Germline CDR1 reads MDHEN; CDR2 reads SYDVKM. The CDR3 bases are TGTGCCAGCAGTTCCCCGGACATGACCTACAATGAGCAGTTCTTC. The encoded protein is CASSSPDMTYNEQFF.

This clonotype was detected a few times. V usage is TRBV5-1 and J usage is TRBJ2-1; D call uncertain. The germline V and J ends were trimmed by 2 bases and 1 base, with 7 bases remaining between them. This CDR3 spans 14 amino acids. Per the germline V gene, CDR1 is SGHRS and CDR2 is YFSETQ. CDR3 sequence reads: CASSLSASYNEQFF. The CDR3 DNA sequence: TGCGCCAGCAGCTTAAGCGCGTCCTACAATGAGCAGTTCTTC. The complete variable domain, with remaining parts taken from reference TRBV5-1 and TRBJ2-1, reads KAGVTQTPRYLIKTRGQQVTLSCSPISGHRSVSWYQQTPGQGLQFLFEYFSETQRNKGNFPGRFSGRQFSNSRSEMNVSTLELGDSALYLCASSLSASYNEQFFGPGTRLTVL.

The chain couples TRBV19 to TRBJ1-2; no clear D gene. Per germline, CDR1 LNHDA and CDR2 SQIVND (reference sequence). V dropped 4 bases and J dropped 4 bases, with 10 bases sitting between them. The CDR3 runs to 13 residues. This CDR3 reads CASSTSGAYGYTF. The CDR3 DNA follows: TGTGCCAGTAGTACTAGCGGCGCCTATGGCTACACCTTC.

CDR3 in DNA: TGCGCCAGCAGCGGAAACAGGGGTGGCGACGAGCAGTACGTC. Its translation: CASSGNRGGDEQYV. This chain joins TRBV5-1 and TRBJ2-7; 7 bases line up with TRBD1. From germline, CDR1 is SGHRS and CDR2 YFSETQ. Trimming removed 4 bases from V and 5 bases from J; junction bases left unmatched: 9. This CDR3 spans 14 amino acids.

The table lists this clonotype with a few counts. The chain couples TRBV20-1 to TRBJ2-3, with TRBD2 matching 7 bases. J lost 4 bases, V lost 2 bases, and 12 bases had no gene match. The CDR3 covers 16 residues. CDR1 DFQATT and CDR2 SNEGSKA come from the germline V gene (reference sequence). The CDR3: CSARPTRGVGADTQYF. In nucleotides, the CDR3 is TGCAGTGCTAGACCTACCCGGGGGGTCGGGGCAGATACGCAGTATTTT.

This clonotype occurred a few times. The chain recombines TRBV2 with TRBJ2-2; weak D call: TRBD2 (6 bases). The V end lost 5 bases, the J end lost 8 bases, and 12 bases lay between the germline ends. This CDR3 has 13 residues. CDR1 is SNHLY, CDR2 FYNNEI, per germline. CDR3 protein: CASSREGGGELFF. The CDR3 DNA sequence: TGTGCCAGCAGTCGCGAGGGAGGAGGGGAGCTGTTTTTT.

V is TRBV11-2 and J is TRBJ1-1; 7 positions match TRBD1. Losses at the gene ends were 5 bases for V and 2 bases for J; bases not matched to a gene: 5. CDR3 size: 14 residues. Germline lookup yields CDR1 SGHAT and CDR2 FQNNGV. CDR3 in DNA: TGTGCCAGCAGCGAACAGGGGACTAACACTGAAGCTTTCTTT. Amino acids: CASSEQGTNTEAFF.

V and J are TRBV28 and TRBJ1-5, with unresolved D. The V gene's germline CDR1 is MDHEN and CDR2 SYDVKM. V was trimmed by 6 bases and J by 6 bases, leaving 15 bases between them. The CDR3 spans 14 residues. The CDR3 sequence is CASSPRRGSQPQHF. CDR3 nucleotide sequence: TGTGCCAGCAGCCCGAGGCGGGGAAGTCAGCCCCAGCATTTT.

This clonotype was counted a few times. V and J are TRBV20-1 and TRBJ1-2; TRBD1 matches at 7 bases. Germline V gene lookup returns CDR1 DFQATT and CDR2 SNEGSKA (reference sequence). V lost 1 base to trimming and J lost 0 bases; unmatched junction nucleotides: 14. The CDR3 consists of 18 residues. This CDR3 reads CSARVAGTAPESNYGYTF. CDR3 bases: TGCAGTGCTAGAGTGGCCGGGACAGCCCCCGAGTCTAACTATGGCTACACCTTC.

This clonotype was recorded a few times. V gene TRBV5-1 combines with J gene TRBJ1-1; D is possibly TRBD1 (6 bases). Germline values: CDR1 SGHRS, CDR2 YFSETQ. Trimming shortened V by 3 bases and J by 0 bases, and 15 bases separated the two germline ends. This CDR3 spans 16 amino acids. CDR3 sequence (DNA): TGCGCCAGCAGCTCAGGAAGGACAGACATGAACACTGAAGCTTTCTTT. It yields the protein CASSSGRTDMNTEAFF.

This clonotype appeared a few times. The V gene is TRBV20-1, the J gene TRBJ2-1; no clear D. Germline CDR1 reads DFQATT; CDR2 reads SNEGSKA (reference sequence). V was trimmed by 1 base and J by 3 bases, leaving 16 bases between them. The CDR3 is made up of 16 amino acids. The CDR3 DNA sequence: TGCAGTGCTAGAGGCTCATCCCCCCTAGGCTACAATGAGCAGTTCTTC. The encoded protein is CSARGSSPLGYNEQFF.

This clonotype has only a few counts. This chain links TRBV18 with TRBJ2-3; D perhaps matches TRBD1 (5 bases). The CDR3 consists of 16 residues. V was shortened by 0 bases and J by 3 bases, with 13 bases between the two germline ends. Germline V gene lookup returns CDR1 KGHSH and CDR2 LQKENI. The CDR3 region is CASSPPQGAATDTQYF. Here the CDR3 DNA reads TGTGCCAGCTCACCACCTCAAGGGGCTGCGACAGATACGCAGTATTTT.

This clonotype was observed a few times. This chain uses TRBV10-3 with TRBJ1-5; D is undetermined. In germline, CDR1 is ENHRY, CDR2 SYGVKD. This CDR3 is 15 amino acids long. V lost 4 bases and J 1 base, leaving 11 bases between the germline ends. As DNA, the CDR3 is TGTGCCATCAGTGGCGGGGTCGGGAGCAATCAGCCCCAGCATTTT. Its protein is CAISGGVGSNQPQHF.